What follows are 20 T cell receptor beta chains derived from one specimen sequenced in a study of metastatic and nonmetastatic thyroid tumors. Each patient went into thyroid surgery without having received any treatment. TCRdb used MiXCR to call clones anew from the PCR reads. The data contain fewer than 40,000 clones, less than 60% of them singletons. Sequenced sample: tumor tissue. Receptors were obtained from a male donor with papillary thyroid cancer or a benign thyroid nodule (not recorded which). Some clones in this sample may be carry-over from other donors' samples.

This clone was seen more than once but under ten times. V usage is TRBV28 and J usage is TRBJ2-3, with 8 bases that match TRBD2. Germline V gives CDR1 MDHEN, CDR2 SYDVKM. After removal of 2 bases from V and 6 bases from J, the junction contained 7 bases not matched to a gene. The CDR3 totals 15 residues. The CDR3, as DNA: TGTGCCAGCAGTTTAGTCGGACAGCGGGGGGATACGCAGTATTTT. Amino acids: CASSLVGQRGDTQYF. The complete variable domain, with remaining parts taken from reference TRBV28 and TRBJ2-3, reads DVKVTQSSRYLVKRTGEKVFLECVQDMDHENMFWYRQDPGLGLRLIYFSYDVKMKEKGDIPEGYSVSREKKERFSLILESASTNQTSMYLCASSLVGQRGDTQYFGPGTRLTVL.

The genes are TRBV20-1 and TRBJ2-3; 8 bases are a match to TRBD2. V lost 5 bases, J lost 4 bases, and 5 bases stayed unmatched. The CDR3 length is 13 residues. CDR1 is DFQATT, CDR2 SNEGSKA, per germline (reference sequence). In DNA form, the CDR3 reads TGCAGTGCTCAAGGCGGGGGGCCAGATACGCAGTATTTT. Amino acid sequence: CSAQGGGPDTQYF.

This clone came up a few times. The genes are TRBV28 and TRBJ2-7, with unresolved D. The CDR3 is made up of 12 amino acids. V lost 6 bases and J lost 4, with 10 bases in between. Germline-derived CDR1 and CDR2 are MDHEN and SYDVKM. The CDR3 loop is CASSEFVYEQYF. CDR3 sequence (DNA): TGTGCCAGCAGCGAGTTTGTGTACGAGCAGTACTTC.

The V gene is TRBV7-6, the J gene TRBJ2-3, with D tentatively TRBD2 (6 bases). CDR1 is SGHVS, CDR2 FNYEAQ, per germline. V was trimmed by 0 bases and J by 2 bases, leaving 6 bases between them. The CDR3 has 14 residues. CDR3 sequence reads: CASSLAGLTDTQYF. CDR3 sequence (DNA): TGTGCCAGCAGCTTAGCGGGACTCACAGATACGCAGTATTTT.

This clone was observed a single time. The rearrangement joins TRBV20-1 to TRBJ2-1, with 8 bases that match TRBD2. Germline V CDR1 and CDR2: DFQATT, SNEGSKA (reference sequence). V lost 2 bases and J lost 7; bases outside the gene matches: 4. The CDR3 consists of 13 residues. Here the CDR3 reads CSARFGLANEQFF. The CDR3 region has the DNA TGCAGTGCTAGATTCGGACTAGCAAATGAGCAGTTCTTC.

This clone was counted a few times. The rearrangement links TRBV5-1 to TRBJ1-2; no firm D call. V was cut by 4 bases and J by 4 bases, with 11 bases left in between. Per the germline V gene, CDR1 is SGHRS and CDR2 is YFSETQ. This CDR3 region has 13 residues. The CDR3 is CASSLDGFYGYTF. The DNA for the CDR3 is TGCGCCAGCAGCCTGGACGGATTCTATGGCTACACCTTC.

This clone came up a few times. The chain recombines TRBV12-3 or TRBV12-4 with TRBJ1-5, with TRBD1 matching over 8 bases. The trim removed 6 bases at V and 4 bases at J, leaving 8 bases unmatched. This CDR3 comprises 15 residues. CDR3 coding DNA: TGTGCCAGCAGCTCTGGACAGGGAGAAAATCAGCCCCAGCATTTT. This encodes CASSSGQGENQPQHF.

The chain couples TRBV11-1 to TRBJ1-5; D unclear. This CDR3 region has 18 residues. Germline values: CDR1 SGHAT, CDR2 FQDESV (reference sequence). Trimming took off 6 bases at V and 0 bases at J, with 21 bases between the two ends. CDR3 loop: CASRLRYLGFYSNQPQHF. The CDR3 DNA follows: TGTGCCAGCAGATTAAGGTACTTGGGGTTTTATAGCAATCAGCCCCAGCATTTT.

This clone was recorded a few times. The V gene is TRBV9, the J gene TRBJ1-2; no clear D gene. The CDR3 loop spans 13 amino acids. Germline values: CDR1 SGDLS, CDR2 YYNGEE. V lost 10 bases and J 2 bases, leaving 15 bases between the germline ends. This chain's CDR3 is CASSTYLNYGYTF. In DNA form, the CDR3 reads TGTGCCTCCTCAACTTACTTAAACTATGGCTACACCTTC.

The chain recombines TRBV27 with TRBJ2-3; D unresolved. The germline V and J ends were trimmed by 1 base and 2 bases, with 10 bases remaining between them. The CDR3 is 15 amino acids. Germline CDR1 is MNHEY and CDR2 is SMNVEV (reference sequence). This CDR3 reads CASSLFASPTDTQYF. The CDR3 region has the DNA TGTGCCAGCAGTTTATTTGCGTCGCCCACAGATACGCAGTATTTT.

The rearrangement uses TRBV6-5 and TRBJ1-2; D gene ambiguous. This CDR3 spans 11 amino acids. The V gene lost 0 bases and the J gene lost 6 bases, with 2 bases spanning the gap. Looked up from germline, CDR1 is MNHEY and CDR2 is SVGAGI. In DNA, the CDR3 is TGTGCCAGCAGTTACTCCGATGGCTACACCTTC. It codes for CASSYSDGYTF.

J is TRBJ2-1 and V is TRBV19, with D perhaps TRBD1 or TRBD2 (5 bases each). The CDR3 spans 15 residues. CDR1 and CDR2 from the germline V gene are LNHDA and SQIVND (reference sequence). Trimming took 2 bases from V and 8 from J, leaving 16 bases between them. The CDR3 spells CASSINPNGADEQFF. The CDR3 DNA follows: TGTGCCAGTAGTATAAACCCTAACGGGGCAGATGAGCAGTTCTTC.

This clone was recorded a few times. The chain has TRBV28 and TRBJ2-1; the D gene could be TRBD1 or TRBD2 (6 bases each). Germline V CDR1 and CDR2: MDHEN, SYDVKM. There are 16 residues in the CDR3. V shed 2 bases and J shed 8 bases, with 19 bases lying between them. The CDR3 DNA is TGTGCCAGCAGTTTAACGGGAGCCTGGGGGGCGCATGAGCAGTTCTTC. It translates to CASSLTGAWGAHEQFF.

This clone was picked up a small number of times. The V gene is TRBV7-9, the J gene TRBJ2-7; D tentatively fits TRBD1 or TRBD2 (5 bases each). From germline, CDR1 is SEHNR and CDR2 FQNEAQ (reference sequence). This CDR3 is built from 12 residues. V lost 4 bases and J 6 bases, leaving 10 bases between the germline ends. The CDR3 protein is CASSSRDGEQYF. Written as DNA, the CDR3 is TGTGCCAGCAGCTCCAGGGACGGCGAGCAGTACTTC. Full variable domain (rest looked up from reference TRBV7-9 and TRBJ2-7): DTGVSQNPRHKITKRGQNVTFRCDPISEHNRLYWYRQTLGQGPEFLTYFQNEAQLEKSRLLSDRFSAERPKGSFSTLEIQRTEQGDSAMYLCASSSRDGEQYFGPGTRLTVT.

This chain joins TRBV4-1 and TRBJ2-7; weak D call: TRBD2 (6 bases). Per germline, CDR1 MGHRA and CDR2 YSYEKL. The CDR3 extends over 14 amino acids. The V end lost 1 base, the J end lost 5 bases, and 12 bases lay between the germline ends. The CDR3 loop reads CASSQVGGADEQYF. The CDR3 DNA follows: TGCGCCAGCAGCCAAGTCGGGGGAGCGGACGAGCAGTACTTC.

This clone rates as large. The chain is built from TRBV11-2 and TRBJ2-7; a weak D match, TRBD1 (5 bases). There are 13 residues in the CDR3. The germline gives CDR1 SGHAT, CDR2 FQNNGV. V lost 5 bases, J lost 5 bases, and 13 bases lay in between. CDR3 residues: CASSPSGLHEQYF. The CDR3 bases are TGTGCCAGCAGCCCGTCAGGGCTCCACGAGCAGTACTTC.

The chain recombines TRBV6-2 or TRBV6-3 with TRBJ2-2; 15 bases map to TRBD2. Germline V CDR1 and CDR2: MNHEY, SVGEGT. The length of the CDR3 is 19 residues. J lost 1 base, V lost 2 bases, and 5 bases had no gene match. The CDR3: CASSYLKGLAGGNTGELFF. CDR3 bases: TGTGCCAGCAGTTACCTCAAGGGACTAGCGGGAGGGAACACCGGGGAGCTGTTTTTT.

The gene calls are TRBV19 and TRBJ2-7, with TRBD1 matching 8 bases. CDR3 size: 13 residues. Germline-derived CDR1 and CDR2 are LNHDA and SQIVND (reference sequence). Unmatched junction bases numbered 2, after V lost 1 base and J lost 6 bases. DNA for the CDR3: TGTGCCAGTAGTATAGGGACAGGGAGCGAGCAGTACTTC. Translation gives CASSIGTGSEQYF.

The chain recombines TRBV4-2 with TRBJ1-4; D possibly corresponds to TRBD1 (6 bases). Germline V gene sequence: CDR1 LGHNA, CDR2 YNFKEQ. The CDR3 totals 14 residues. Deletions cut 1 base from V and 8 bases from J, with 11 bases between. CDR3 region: CASSQGGGGEKLFF. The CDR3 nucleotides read TGTGCCAGCAGCCAAGGAGGAGGGGGGGAAAAACTGTTTTTT.

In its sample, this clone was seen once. CDR3 nucleotide sequence: TGTGCCTGGAGTCGCCTAGCGGGGGTATACGAGCAGTACTTC. Amino acids: CAWSRLAGVYEQYF. The chain combines TRBV30 with TRBJ2-7; 10 nucleotides agree with TRBD2. Germline lookup yields CDR1 GTSNPN and CDR2 SVGIG (reference sequence). Trimming cost V 2 bases and J 4 bases; bases outside gene matches: 5. The CDR3 totals 14 residues.